This T cell receptor (beta chain) is drawn from a study of OX40 agonist ivuxolimab in advanced cancers. About the investigation overall: Ivuxolimab was a fully human IgG2 agonistic monoclonal antibody targeting the costimulatory receptor OX40 (CD134). Intravenous ivuxolimab was administered to patients every 2 weeks at six dose levels: 0.01, 0.1, 0.3, 1.5, 3 and 10 mg/kg. Of the roughly 52 patients in dose escalation, about 20 had hepatocellular carcinoma, some 15 had melanoma, 9 had renal cell carcinoma and 9 had head and neck cancer. A male proportion of approximately 83% and a mean age of 60 years, ranging from about 20 to 85, were recorded for the dose-escalation cohort. Prior anti-PD-1, anti-PD-L1 or anti-CTLA-4 therapy was permitted, and less than 45% of dose-escalation patients had received checkpoint inhibitors. Three dose-escalation patients achieved partial responses, one with hepatocellular carcinoma and two with cutaneous melanoma. Peripheral TCRbeta sequencing was intended to test whether TCR sequence diversity was altered and clonal T-cell expansion was caused by ivuxolimab. The paper describes the monotherapy dose-escalation part (N of about 47 patients) of the phase I trial of ivuxolimab. What the authors observed across the whole study: Low levels of normalized T-cell clonal expansion were also seen in some patients who did not respond. At doses of 0.1 to 3.0 mg/kg, clonal expansion of both CD4+ and CD8+ T cells in blood was seen between baseline and week 6. Antigen specificity was not determined for the clonally expanded peripheral T cells. In the 0.1-3.0 mg/kg groups, partial responders were among the patients with the lowest normalized peripheral clonal expansion, particularly in CD8+ T cells. After ivuxolimab, more expanded clones were found on average in CD8+ T cells than in CD4+ T cells.

As regards this clone: Its antigen is still unknown. There are no base qualities to consult, and no much larger clone falls within one base.

Genomic DNA was isolated from the sorted cells so that the TCRbeta CDR3 region could be sequenced. The immunoSEQ Assay was used to sequence the TCRbeta CDR3 regions. TCRdb stores this immuneACCESS table with in-frame sequences only. Part of the clones is absent; in the studies checked, under half of the shortfall reflects unresolved V genes, and no reason is known for the rest. The sample table records around 50,000 clones; roughly 81% of these occur just once. About 1.2% of the sample lies in the top ten. Patients with autoimmune disease history or receiving systemic immunosuppression were excluded from the trial. In every dose cohort, peripheral blood was drawn for TCR sequencing at baseline, cycle 4 day 1, and cycle 7 day 1. The samples were taken from a phase I, first-in-human, multicenter, open-label dose-escalation trial of ivuxolimab. The trial enrolled adults with locally advanced or metastatic head and neck squamous cell, hepatocellular, melanoma or renal cell carcinoma. Before TCR sequencing, CD4+ and CD8+ T cells were separately sorted from peripheral blood.

The junction shows trimming of 2 bases on V and 4 bases on J, plus 13 bases between the germline ends. Its CDR3 holds 15 amino acids, cysteine through phenylalanine. The only DNA kept is the CDR3, 45 bases in frame from the first base. From a lookup of the germline V gene (reference sequence), CDR1 and CDR2 are MNHNY and SVGAGI. The sequence joins TRBV6-6 to TRBJ2-3, with no confidently assigned D gene. The TCR originated in an adult with an advanced solid tumor such as melanoma, head and neck, liver or kidney cancer. The specimen comprised CD4+ or CD8+ T cells sorted from blood, sampled in a trial of the OX40 agonist ivuxolimab. The CDR3 region has the sequence CASSYPQNPADTQYF. In nucleotide form, the sequence is TGTGCCAGCAGTTACCCCCAGAATCCCGCAGATACGCAGTATTTT.